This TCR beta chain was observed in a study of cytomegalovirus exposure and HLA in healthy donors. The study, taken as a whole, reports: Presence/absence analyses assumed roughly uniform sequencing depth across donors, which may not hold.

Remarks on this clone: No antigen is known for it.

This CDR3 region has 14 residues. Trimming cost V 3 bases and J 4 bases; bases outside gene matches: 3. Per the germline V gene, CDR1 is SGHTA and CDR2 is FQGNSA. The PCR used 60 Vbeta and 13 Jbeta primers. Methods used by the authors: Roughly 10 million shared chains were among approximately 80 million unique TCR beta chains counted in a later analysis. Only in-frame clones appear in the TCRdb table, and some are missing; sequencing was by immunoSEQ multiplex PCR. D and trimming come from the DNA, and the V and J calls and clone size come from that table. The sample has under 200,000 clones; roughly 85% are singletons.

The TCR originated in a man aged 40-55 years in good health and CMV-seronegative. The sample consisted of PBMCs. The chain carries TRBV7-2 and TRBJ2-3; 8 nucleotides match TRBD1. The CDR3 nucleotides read TGTGCCAGCAGCTTTGACAGGGGCGCAGATACGCAGTATTTT. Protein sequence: CASSFDRGADTQYF.